This TCR beta chain was observed in a study of blood T cell repertoires in COVID-19. In the study overall: Whether acute or convalescent, the COVID-19 samples came from the United States, Italy and Spain.

The method was immunoSEQ multiplex PCR; TCRdb's version includes in-frame clones alone and lacks a portion of them. The sample shows 270,000 or so clones, roughly 89% of them seen only once. This clonotype was obtained from a woman aged 40 to 50 who had recovered from COVID-19. Sequencing was done on a sample of peripheral blood.

CDR3 sequence reads: CASSPQDYDTQYF. CDR3 bases: TGTGCCAGCAGCCCCCAGGACTATGATACGCAGTATTTT. The chain joins TRBV7-2 to TRBJ2-3; maybe TRBD2 (6 bases). The length of the CDR3 is 13 residues. The V and J ends lost 5 bases and 6 bases respectively, with 12 bases between them. CDR1 is SGHTA, CDR2 FQGNSA, per germline.